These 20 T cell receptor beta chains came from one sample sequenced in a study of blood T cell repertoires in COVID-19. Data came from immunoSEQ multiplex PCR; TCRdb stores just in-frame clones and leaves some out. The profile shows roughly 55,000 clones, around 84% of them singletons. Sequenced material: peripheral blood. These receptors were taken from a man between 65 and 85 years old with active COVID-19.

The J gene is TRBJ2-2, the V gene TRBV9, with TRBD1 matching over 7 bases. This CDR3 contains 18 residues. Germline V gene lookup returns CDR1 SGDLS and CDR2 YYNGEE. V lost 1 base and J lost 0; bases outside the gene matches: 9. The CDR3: CASSVSLGRGTNTGELFF. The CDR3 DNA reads TGTGCCAGCAGCGTAAGCCTCGGCAGGGGGACGAACACCGGGGAGCTGTTTTTT.

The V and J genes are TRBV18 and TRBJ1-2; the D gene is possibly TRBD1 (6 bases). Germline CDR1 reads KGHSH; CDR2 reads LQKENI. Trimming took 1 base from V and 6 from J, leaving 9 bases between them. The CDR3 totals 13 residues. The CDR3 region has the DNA TGTGCCAGCTCACCACGGGACATCGATGGCTACACCTTC. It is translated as CASSPRDIDGYTF.

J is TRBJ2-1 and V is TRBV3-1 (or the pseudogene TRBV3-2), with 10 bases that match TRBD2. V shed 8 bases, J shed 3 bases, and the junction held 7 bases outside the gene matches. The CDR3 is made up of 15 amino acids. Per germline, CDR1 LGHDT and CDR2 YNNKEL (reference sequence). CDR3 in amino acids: CASGILAGIYNEQFF. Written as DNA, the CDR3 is TGTGCCAGCGGGATACTAGCGGGGATCTACAATGAGCAGTTCTTC.

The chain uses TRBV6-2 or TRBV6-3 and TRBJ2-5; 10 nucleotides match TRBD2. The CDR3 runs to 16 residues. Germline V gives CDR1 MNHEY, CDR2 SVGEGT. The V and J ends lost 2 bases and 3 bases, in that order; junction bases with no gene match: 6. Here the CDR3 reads CASSYRRTSGKETQYF. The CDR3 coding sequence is TGTGCCAGCAGTTACAGAAGGACTAGCGGAAAAGAGACCCAGTACTTC.

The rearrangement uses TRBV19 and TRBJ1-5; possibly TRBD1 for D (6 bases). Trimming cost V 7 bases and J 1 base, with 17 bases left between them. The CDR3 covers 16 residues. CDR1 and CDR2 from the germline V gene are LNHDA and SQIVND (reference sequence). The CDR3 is CASILGGAASNQPQHF. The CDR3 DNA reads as TGTGCCAGTATCCTAGGGGGGGCCGCGAGCAATCAGCCCCAGCATTTT.

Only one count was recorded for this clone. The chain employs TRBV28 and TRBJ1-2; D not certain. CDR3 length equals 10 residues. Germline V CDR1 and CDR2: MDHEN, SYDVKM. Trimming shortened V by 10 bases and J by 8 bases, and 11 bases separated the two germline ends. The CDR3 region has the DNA TGTGCCACGCTTGCGGGGGGCTACACCTTC. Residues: CATLAGGYTF.

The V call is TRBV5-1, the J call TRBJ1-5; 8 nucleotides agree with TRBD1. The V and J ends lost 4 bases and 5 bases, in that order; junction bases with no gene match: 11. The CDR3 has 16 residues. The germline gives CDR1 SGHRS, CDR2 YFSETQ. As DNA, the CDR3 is TGCGCCAGCAGCCCAACAGGGGGGGCCGGTGATCAGCCCCAGCATTTT. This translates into CASSPTGGAGDQPQHF.

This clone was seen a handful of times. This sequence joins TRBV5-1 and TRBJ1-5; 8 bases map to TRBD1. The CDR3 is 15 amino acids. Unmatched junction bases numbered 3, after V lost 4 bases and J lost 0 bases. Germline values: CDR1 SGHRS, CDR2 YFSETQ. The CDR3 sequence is CASSRQGLSNQPQHF. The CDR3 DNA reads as TGCGCCAGCAGCCGACAGGGGCTTAGCAATCAGCCCCAGCATTTT.

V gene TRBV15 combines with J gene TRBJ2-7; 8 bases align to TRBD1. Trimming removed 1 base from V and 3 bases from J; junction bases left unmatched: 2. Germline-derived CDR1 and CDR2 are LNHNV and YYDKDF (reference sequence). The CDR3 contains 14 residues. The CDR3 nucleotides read TGTGCCACCAGCAGAGGGACAGGGCTCTACGAGCAGTACTTC. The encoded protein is CATSRGTGLYEQYF. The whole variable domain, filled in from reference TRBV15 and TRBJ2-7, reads DAMVIQNPRYQVTQFGKPVTLSCSQTLNHNVMYWYQQKSSQAPKLLFHYYDKDFNNEADTPDNFQSRRPNTSFCFLDIRSPGLGDTAMYLCATSRGTGLYEQYFGPGTRLTVT.

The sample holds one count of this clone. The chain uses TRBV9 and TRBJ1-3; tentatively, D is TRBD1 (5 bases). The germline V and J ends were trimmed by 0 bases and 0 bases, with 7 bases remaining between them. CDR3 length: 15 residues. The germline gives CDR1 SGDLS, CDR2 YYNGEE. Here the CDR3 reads CASSVGGNSGNTIYF. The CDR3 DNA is TGTGCCAGCAGCGTAGGGGGCAACTCTGGAAACACCATATATTTT.

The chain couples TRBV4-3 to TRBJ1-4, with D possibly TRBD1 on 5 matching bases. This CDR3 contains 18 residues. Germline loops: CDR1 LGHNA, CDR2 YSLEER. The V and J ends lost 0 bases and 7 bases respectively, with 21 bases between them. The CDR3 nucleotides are TGCGCCAGCAGCCAAGACGGTGGAGGGGACTCTACTGGTGAAAAACTGTTTTTT. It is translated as CASSQDGGGDSTGEKLFF.

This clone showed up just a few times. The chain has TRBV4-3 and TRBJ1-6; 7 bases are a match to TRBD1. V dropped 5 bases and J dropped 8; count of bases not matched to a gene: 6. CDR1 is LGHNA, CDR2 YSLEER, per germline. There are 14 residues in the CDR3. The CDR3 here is CASSFGTEDSPLHF. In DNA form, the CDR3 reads TGCGCCAGCAGCTTCGGGACAGAAGATTCACCCCTCCACTTT.

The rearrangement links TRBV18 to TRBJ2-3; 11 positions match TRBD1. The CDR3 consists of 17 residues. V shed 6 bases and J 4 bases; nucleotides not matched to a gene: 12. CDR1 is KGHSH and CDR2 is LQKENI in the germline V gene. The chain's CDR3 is CASSPAGGTGGADTQYF. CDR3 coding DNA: TGTGCCAGCTCGCCTGCCGGCGGGACAGGGGGAGCAGATACGCAGTATTTT.

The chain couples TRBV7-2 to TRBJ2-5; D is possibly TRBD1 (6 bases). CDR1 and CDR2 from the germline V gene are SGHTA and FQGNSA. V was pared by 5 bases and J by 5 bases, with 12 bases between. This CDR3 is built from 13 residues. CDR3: CASSVGARETQYF. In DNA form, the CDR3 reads TGTGCCAGCAGCGTGGGGGCGCGGGAGACCCAGTACTTC. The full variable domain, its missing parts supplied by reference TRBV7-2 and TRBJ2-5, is GAGVSQSPSNKVTEKGKDVELRCDPISGHTALYWYRQSLGQGLEFLIYFQGNSAPDKSGLPSDRFSAERTGGSVSTLTIQRTQQEDSAVYLCASSVGARETQYFGPGTRLLVL.

CDR3: CASSVRGLAEAFF. The CDR3 DNA follows: TGTGCCAGCAGCGTCAGGGGGCTAGCTGAAGCTTTCTTT. The chain combines TRBV11-2 with TRBJ1-1; 8 positions match TRBD1. CDR3 length equals 13 residues. V was clipped by 5 bases and J by 6 bases; unmatched bases: 5. The germline gives CDR1 SGHAT, CDR2 FQNNGV.

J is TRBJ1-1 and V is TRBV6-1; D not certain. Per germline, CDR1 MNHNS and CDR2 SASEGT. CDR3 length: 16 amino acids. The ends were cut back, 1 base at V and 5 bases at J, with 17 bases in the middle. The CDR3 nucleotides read TGTGCCAGCAGTGAAGTAAGAGTCAGGTCGGGGACTGAAGCTTTCTTT. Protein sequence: CASSEVRVRSGTEAFF.

The CDR3 loop is CASSLAGAANEKLFF. CDR3 DNA: TGTGCCAGCAGCCTGGCTGGGGCGGCTAATGAAAAACTGTTTTTT. The chain employs TRBV7-6 and TRBJ1-4; D possibly corresponds to TRBD1 (5 bases). Germline loops: CDR1 SGHVS, CDR2 FNYEAQ. The V and J ends lost 5 bases and 3 bases respectively, with 13 bases between them. The CDR3 loop spans 15 amino acids.

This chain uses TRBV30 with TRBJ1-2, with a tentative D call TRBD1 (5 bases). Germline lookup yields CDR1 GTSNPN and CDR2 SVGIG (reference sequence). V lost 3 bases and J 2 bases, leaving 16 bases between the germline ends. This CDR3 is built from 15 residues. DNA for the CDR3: TGTGCCTGGAGGGTGGACGGGGGATACAACTATGGCTACACCTTC. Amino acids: CAWRVDGGYNYGYTF.

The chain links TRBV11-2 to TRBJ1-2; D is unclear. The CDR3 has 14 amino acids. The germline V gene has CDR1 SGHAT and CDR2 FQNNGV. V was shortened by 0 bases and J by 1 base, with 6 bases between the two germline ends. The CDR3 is CASSLEGSNYGYTF. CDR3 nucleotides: TGTGCCAGCAGCTTAGAAGGGAGTAACTATGGCTACACCTTC.

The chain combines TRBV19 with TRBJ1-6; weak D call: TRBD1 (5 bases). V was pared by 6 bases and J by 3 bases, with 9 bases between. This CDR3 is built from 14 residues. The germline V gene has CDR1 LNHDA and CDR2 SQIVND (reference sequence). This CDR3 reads CASSPGGYNSPLHF. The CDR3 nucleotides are TGTGCCAGTAGCCCCGGGGGCTATAATTCACCCCTCCACTTT.